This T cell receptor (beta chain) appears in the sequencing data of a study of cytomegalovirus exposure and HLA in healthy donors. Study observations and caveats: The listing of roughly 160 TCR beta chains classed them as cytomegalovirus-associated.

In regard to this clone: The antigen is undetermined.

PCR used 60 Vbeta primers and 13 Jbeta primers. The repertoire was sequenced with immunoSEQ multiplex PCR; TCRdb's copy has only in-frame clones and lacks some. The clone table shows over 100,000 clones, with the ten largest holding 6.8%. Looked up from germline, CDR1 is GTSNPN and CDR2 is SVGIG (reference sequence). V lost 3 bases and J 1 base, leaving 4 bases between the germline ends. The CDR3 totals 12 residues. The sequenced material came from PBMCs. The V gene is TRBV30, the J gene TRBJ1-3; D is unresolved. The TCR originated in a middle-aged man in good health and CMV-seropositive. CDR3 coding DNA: TGTGCCTGGAGCTCTTCTGGAAACACCATATATTTT. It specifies CAWSSSGNTIYF.